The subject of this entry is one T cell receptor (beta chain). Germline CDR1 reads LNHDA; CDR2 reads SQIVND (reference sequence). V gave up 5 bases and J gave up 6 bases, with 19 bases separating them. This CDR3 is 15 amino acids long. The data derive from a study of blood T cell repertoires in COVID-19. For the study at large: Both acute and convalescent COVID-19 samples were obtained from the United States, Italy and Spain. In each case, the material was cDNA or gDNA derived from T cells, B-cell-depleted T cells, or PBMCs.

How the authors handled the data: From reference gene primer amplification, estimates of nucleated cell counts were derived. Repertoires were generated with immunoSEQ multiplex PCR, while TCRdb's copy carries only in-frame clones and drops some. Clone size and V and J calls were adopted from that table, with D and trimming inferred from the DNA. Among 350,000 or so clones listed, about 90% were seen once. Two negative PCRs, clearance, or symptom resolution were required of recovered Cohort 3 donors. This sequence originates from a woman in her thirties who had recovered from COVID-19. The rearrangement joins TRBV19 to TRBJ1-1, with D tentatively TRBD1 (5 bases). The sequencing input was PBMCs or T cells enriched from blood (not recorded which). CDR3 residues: CASSDSAVWGAEAFF. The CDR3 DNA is TGTGCCAGTAGTGATAGCGCGGTTTGGGGGGCTGAAGCTTTCTTT.